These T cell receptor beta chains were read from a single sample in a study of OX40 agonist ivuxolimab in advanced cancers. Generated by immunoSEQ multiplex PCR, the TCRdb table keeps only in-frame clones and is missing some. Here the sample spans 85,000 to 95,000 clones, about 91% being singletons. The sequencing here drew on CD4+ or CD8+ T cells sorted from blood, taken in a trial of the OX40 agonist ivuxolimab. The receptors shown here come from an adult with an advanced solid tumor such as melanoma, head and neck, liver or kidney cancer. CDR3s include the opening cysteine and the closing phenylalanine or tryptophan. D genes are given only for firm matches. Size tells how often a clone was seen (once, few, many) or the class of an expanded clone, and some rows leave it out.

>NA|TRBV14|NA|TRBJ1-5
TGTGCCACCCCAGATCAGCCCCAGCATTTT
CATPDQPQHF
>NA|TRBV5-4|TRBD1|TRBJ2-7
TGTGCCAGCAGCCCGAGGACAGGAGAAAGCTCCTACGAGCAGTACTTC
CASSPRTGESSYEQYF
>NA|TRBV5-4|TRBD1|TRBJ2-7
TGTGCCAGCAGCTTGGCCCAGGGACAGGGGGCCGACGAGCAGTACTTC
CASSLAQGQGADEQYF
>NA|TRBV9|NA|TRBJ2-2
TGTGCCAGCAGCGTAGAATGGACCTCCGGGGAGCTGTTTTTT
CASSVEWTSGELFF
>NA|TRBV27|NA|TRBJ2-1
TGTGCCAGCTCTCGAGCTACCCCGTGGACCTACAATGAGCAGTTCTTC
CASSRATPWTYNEQFF
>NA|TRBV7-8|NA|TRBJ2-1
TGTGCCAGCAGCTTTACGGGGCTGGGGAATGAGCAGTTCTTC
CASSFTGLGNEQFF
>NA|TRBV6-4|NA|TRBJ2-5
TGTGCCAGCAGAGGAGGCGGACAAGAGACCCAGTACTTC
CASRGGGQETQYF
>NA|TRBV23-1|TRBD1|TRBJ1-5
TGCGCCAGCAGTCAATTTCGTCTTCGCAGGGGGTGCGGTGATCAGCCCCAGCATTTT
CASSQFRLRRGCGDQPQHF
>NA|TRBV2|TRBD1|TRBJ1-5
TGTGCCAGCAGGAGGGCCGGGACAGCCGGTAATCAGCCCCAGCATTTT
CASRRAGTAGNQPQHF
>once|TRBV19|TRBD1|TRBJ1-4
TGTGCCAGTAGCCTACAGGGGTTGCGGGAAAAACTGTTTTTT
CASSLQGLREKLFF
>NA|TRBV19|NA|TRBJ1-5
TGTGCCAGTAGTATCGGTCCTCGCAATCAGCCCCAGCATTTT
CASSIGPRNQPQHF
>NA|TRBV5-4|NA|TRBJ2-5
TGTGCCAGCAGCCAGAGGACAGAGGGAGAGACCCAGTACTTC
CASSQRTEGETQYF
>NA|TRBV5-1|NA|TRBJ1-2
TGCGCCAGCAGCTTAGCCACCAACTATGGCTACACCTTC
CASSLATNYGYTF
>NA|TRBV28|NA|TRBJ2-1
TGTGCCAGCAGTTTAGCGGCAGTTCGCAATGAGCAGTTCTTC
CASSLAAVRNEQFF
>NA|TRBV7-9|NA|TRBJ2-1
TGTGCCAGCAGCTTAGCGGGCTGGACAAACAATGAGCAGTTCTTC
CASSLAGWTNNEQFF
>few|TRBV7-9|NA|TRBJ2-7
TGTGCCAGCAGCTTAGGTTGGGACGCCGAGCAGTACTTC
CASSLGWDAEQYF
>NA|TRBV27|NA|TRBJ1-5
TGTGCCAGCAGTATGGACAATAGCAATCAGCCCCAGCATTTT
CASSMDNSNQPQHF
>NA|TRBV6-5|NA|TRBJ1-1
TGTGCCTCTACCAGGACCCTGAACACTGAAGCTTTCTTT
CASTRTLNTEAFF
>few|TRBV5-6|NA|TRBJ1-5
TGTGCCAGCAGCTTCTCCGGGAGCAATCAGCCCCAGCATTTT
CASSFSGSNQPQHF
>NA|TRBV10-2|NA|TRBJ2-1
TGCGCCAGCAGTGCTAGCCGGACGTACAATGAGCAGTTCTTC
CASSASRTYNEQFF
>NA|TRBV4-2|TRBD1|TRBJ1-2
TGTGCCAGCAGCCAAGAAAAACAGGGGGCGGGAGGCTACACCTTC
CASSQEKQGAGGYTF
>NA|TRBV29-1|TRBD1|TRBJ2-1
TGCAGCGTTGTAGGGTATCTAGCAGGGGGTAATGAGCAGTTCTTC
CSVVGYLAGGNEQFF
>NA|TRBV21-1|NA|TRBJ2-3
TGTGCCAGCAGCGGCGTCCCTGTGCCCCCTAAAAACACAGATACGCAGTATTTT
CASSGVPVPPKNTDTQYF
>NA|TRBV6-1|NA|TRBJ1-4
TGTGCCAGCAGTGAATGGAGTGAAAAACTGTTTTTT
CASSEWSEKLFF
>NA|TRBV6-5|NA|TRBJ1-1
TGTGTCTCCAGGACGGTCCAAAACACTGAAGCTTTCTTT
CVSRTVQNTEAFF
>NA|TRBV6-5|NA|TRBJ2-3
TGTGCCAGCAGTTACTCGAAGTCGGGAGCTTCGGATACGCAGTATTTT
CASSYSKSGASDTQYF
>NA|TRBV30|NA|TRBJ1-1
TGTGCCTGGGGCAAATCGGTCGCTGAAGCTTTCTTT
CAWGKSVAEAFF
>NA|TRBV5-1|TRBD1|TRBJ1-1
TGCGCCAGCAGCAGGTCAGGGGGCCCCCAGAACACTGAAGCTTTCTTT
CASSRSGGPQNTEAFF
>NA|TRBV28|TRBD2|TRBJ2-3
TGTGCCAGCAGTTTATCGGGACTAGCGGGAGGAGATACGCAGTATTTT
CASSLSGLAGGDTQYF
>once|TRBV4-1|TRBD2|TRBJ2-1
TGCGCCAGCAGCCCCGGGACTACCCTATACAATGAGCAGTTCTTC
CASSPGTTLYNEQFF
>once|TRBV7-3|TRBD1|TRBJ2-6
TGTGCCAGCAGCTCTCGGACAGGGGTGGATTCTGGGGCCAACGTCCTGACTTTC
CASSSRTGVDSGANVLTF
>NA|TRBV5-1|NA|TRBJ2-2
TGCGCCAGCAGCTTGGTCGGCAGGGGCACCGGGGAGCTGTTTTTT
CASSLVGRGTGELFF
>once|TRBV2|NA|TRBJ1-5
TGTGCCAGCAGTGCCTCGGCCGGACAGCCCCAGCATTTT
CASSASAGQPQHF
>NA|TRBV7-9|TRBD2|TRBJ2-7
TGTGCCAGCAGCTTTGAGACTAGCGGGAGCGAGCAGTACTTC
CASSFETSGSEQYF
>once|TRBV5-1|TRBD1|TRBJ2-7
TGCGCCAGCAGTGGGGGACAGCTTTTTGGCGAGCAGTACTTC
CASSGGQLFGEQYF
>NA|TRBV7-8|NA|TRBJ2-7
TGTGCCAGCAGCCCGAATTGGGGACGCGACGAGCAGTACTTC
CASSPNWGRDEQYF
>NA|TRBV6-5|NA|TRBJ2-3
TGTGCCACCAGGACCCCCGGTACGCAGTATTTT
CATRTPGTQYF
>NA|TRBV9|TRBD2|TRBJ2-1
TGTGCCAGCAGCGTCGACGGACTAGCGGGAGTCGGTGAGCAGTTCTTC
CASSVDGLAGVGEQFF
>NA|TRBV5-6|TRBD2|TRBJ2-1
TGTGCCAGCAGCCGGACTAGCGGGAGCTCCTACAATGAGCAGTTCTTC
CASSRTSGSSYNEQFF
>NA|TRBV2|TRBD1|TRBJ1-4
TGTGCCAGAGAGACAGGGTACGGGGATGAAAAACTGTTTTTT
CARETGYGDEKLFF
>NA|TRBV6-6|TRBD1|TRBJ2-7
TGTGCCAGCAGTTGGGGACAGGGGGCGGGCGAGCAGTACTTC
CASSWGQGAGEQYF
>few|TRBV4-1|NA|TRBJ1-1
TGCGCCAGCAGCCAAGATTTGGGATTTGGCACTGAAGCTTTCTTT
CASSQDLGFGTEAFF
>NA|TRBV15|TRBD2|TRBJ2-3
TGTGCCACCAGCAGAGAAAACAGCGGGAGGGATACGCAGTATTTT
CATSRENSGRDTQYF
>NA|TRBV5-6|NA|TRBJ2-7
TGTGCCAGCAGCTCGCCTGGGGTCTACGAGCAGTACTTC
CASSSPGVYEQYF
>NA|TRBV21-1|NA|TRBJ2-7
TGTGCCAGCAGCAAAGGGACAGGGGCGGCGAGCGAGCAGTACTTC
CASSKGTGAASEQYF
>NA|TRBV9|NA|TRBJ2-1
TGTGCCAGCAGCCCCCGTGGACCGGGGAGGTACAATGAGCAGTTCTTC
CASSPRGPGRYNEQFF
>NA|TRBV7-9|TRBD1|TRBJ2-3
TGTGCCAGCGGGGATTGGACAGGGCCCACAGATACGCAGTATTTT
CASGDWTGPTDTQYF
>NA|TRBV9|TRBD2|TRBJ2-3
TGTGCCAGCAGCTCGAGCGGGAGGGCCCCAGATACGCAGTATTTT
CASSSSGRAPDTQYF
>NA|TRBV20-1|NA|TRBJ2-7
TGCAGTGGGAGGGGGACCTACGAGCAGTACTTC
CSGRGTYEQYF
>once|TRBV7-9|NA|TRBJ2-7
TGTGCCAGCAGCTCCTCGGGGTACGAGCAGTACTTC
CASSSSGYEQYF
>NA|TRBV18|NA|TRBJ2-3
TGTGCCAGCTCACCACTAGCAGATACGCAGTATTTT
CASSPLADTQYF
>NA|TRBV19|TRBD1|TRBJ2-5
TGTGCCAGTAGTACCTCGGACAGGGGGCTGGGGGAGACCCAGTACTTC
CASSTSDRGLGETQYF
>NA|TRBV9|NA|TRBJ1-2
TGTGCCAGCAGCGTATTGGGGGCTGGCTACACCTTC
CASSVLGAGYTF
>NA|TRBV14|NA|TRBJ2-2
TGTGCCAGCAGCCGCTCGAACACCGGGGAGCTGTTTTTT
CASSRSNTGELFF
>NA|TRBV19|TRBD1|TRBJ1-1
TGTGCCAGTAGCCCCCCGGGACAGATCAACACTGAAGCTTTCTTT
CASSPPGQINTEAFF